The 3 T cell receptor beta chains reported below all come from one sample, sequenced in a study of blood T cell repertoires in COVID-19. TCRdb's copy holds only in-frame clones and misses some; the assay was immunoSEQ multiplex PCR. The sample contains approximately 200,000 clones, approximately 90% of which appear only once. Material: peripheral blood. All receptors derive from an older man with acute or convalescent COVID-19.

J is TRBJ1-2 and V is TRBV2, with D uncertain. The CDR3 is 13 amino acids. The V gene lost 4 bases and the J gene lost 6 bases, with 12 bases spanning the gap. Germline CDR1 SNHLY, CDR2 FYNNEI. The CDR3 loop reads CASSGQDLHGYTF. The CDR3, as DNA: TGTGCCAGCAGTGGGCAGGATCTGCATGGCTACACCTTC.

This sequence joins TRBV12-5 and TRBJ2-5, with TRBD2 matching 8 bases. Germline V gene sequence: CDR1 LGHNT, CDR2 FRNRAP. This CDR3 has 16 residues. J gave up 0 bases and V 2 bases, and 5 bases lay outside the gene matches. CDR3 bases: TGTGCTAGTGGTTTGCCAGCTAGCGGGTACCAAGAGACCCAGTACTTC. As protein: CASGLPASGYQETQYF.

V gene TRBV3-1 (or the pseudogene TRBV3-2) combines with J gene TRBJ2-2, with TRBD2 identical over 12 bases. The CDR3 sequence is 17 residues long. Germline V gene lookup returns CDR1 LGHDT and CDR2 YNNKEL (reference sequence). Trimming cost V 4 bases and J 5 bases; bases outside gene matches: 8. The CDR3 loop reads CASSRGLLAGGTGELFF. The CDR3, as DNA: TGTGCCAGCAGCCGGGGCCTACTAGCGGGAGGAACCGGGGAGCTGTTTTTT.